Below, 23 T cell receptor beta chains from the same sample are listed, as sequenced in a study of PD-L1 blockade in urothelial cancer. Time point denoted: peripheral blood 6 weeks after treatment start. Libraries were prepared by immunoSEQ multiplex PCR; TCRdb keeps only in-frame clonotypes and omits some of them. The sample contains 45,000 to 50,000 clones, around 80% of which appear only once. The source was PBMCs, collected around atezolizumab (anti-PD-L1) treatment. These receptors were collected from a man between 65 and 85 years old with urothelial cancer.

The chain has TRBV6-1 and TRBJ2-7, with D uncertain. Germline V gives CDR1 MNHNS, CDR2 SASEGT. The CDR3 covers 10 residues. V shed 6 bases and J shed 3 bases, with 3 bases lying between them. For the CDR3, the DNA is TGTGCCAGCAGCTACTACGAGCAGTACTTC. Its protein product is CASSYYEQYF.

The chain couples TRBV6-4 to TRBJ1-1; D is perhaps TRBD1 (5 bases). The CDR3 has 13 amino acids. CDR1 is MRHNA, CDR2 SNTAGT, per germline. V was pared by 0 bases and J by 6 bases, with 8 bases between. DNA of the CDR3: TGTGCCAGCAGTGACTCCTGGGGGGCTGAAGCTTTCTTT. Its protein is CASSDSWGAEAFF.

The V and J genes are TRBV25-1 and TRBJ2-1; possible D gene TRBD2, 5 bases. Germline V lookup: CDR1 MGHDK, CDR2 SYGVNS. V lost 5 bases and J 5 bases, leaving 13 bases between the germline ends. The CDR3 covers 14 residues. The CDR3 sequence is CASSHEGLDNEQFF. As DNA, the CDR3 is TGTGCCAGCAGTCACGAGGGCCTGGACAATGAGCAGTTCTTC.

This chain links TRBV6-6 with TRBJ1-4; no firm D call. Germline V gives CDR1 MNHNY, CDR2 SVGAGI (reference sequence). There are 12 residues in the CDR3. V lost 6 bases and J lost 5, with 7 bases in between. The CDR3 here is CASSRINEKLFF. In nucleotides, the CDR3 is TGTGCCAGCAGCAGGATAAATGAAAAACTGTTTTTT.

As regards this clone: The junction departs from the called germline gene at one end, perhaps through a read error. The chain recombines TRBV7-7 with TRBJ2-1, with 10 bases identical to TRBD2. This CDR3 comprises 15 residues. Germline V lookup: CDR1 SSHAT, CDR2 FNYEAQ (reference sequence). Here the CDR3 reads CASSLGLAEYNEQFF. DNA of the CDR3: TGTGCTAGCAGCTTAGGACTAGCGGAGTACAATGAGCAGTTCTTC.

This clone was seen only once. The CDR3 sequence: CASSLAGAGEQYF. The CDR3 region has the DNA TGTGCCAGCAGCTTAGCGGGAGCTGGCGAGCAGTACTTC. The gene calls are TRBV9 and TRBJ2-7; 9 positions match TRBD2. This CDR3 is 13 amino acids long. V shed 4 bases and J 6 bases; nucleotides not matched to a gene: 5. CDR1 and CDR2 from the germline V gene are SGDLS and YYNGEE.

This rearrangement joins TRBV19 to TRBJ2-7, with TRBD1 matching 9 bases. Unmatched junction bases numbered 10, after V lost 5 bases and J lost 5 bases. The CDR3 extends over 15 amino acids. Germline CDR1 is LNHDA and CDR2 is SQIVND (reference sequence). CDR3: CASSYSRDRAHEQYF. Written as DNA, the CDR3 is TGTGCCAGTAGTTATAGCCGGGACAGGGCCCACGAGCAGTACTTC.

V and J are TRBV27 and TRBJ2-2, with D perhaps TRBD1 (6 bases). Germline-derived CDR1 and CDR2 are MNHEY and SMNVEV (reference sequence). Trimming shortened V by 3 bases and J by 3 bases, and 8 bases separated the two germline ends. The CDR3 covers 14 residues. CDR3 region: CASSFTGYTGELFF. The CDR3 DNA reads as TGTGCCAGCAGTTTTACAGGGTACACCGGGGAGCTGTTTTTT.

This chain's CDR3 is CASSPPDRGNQPQHF. The DNA of the CDR3 is TGTGCCAGCAGTCCACCGGACAGGGGCAATCAGCCCCAGCATTTT. The chain has TRBV28 and TRBJ1-5; 8 bases are shared with TRBD1. This CDR3 has 15 residues. Germline V gene sequence: CDR1 MDHEN, CDR2 SYDVKM. V shed 5 bases and J 2 bases; nucleotides not matched to a gene: 5.

This chain links TRBV7-2 with TRBJ1-2; TRBD1 aligns across 7 bases. The germline gives CDR1 SGHTA, CDR2 FQGNSA. The trim removed 4 bases at V and 6 bases at J, leaving 14 bases unmatched. CDR3 length: 16 residues. CDR3 protein: CASSSSGVDRVNGYTF. The CDR3 DNA follows: TGTGCCAGCAGCTCCAGTGGGGTCGACAGGGTAAATGGCTACACCTTC.

This rearrangement joins TRBV27 to TRBJ2-6; the match to TRBD1 covers 8 bases. J gave up 0 bases and V 5 bases, and 9 bases lay outside the gene matches. The germline gives CDR1 MNHEY, CDR2 SMNVEV (reference sequence). The CDR3 contains 18 residues. The CDR3 region is CASSPRTGKGSGANVLTF. Written as DNA, the CDR3 is TGTGCCAGCAGTCCGAGGACAGGGAAAGGCTCTGGGGCCAACGTCCTGACTTTC.

This clone is a singleton in its sample. The V and J genes are TRBV29-1 and TRBJ2-2; the match to TRBD2 covers 13 bases. The V segment lost 7 bases and the J segment 0 bases; nucleotides outside the gene matches: 8. The CDR3 loop spans 17 amino acids. Germline V gene sequence: CDR1 SQVTM, CDR2 ANQGSEA. CDR3 sequence (DNA): TGCAGCGCTAGGGGACTAGCGGGGTCGACGAACACCGGGGAGCTGTTTTTT. Translation: CSARGLAGSTNTGELFF.

The rearrangement links TRBV7-2 to TRBJ1-5; TRBD1 matches at 7 bases. J lost 3 bases, V lost 5 bases, and 7 bases had no gene match. The germline V gene has CDR1 SGHTA and CDR2 FQGNSA. This CDR3 contains 15 residues. This CDR3 reads CASSGQTGINQPQHF. The CDR3 DNA is TGTGCCAGCAGCGGCCAGACAGGGATCAATCAGCCCCAGCATTTT.

The sample holds a few counts of this clone. The chain uses TRBV19 and TRBJ1-1; D is unresolved. From germline, CDR1 is LNHDA and CDR2 SQIVND (reference sequence). The CDR3 contains 13 residues. The germline V and J ends were trimmed by 1 base and 1 base, with 4 bases remaining between them. CDR3 DNA: TGTGCCAGTAGTATAGGAGCGAACACTGAAGCTTTCTTT. Its translation is CASSIGANTEAFF.

This chain uses TRBV19 with TRBJ2-5, with 7 bases lining up with TRBD2. From germline, CDR1 is LNHDA and CDR2 SQIVND (reference sequence). After removal of 4 bases from V and 7 bases from J, the junction contained 12 bases not matched to a gene. The CDR3 has 15 residues. The CDR3 region is CASSTGPGLAGTQYF. The CDR3, as DNA: TGTGCCAGTAGTACAGGACCAGGATTAGCGGGGACCCAGTACTTC.

The V call is TRBV15, the J call TRBJ1-2, with 7 bases identical to TRBD1. V lost 0 bases to trimming and J lost 4 bases; unmatched junction nucleotides: 5. This CDR3 spans 15 amino acids. Germline CDR1 is LNHNV and CDR2 is YYDKDF (reference sequence). The CDR3 reads CATSRDLGQSYGYTF. In DNA form, the CDR3 reads TGTGCCACCAGCAGAGATCTGGGACAGAGCTATGGCTACACCTTC.

This chain connects TRBV11-2 to TRBJ2-3; possible D gene TRBD2, 5 bases. V gave up 4 bases and J gave up 4 bases, with 9 bases separating them. The CDR3 extends over 13 amino acids. Germline lookup yields CDR1 SGHAT and CDR2 FQNNGV. In DNA, the CDR3 is TGTGCCAGCAGCTGGACTGGCGCAGATACGCAGTATTTT. Translated, it gives CASSWTGADTQYF.

J is TRBJ2-7 and V is TRBV5-5, with D uncertain. CDR3 size: 18 residues. Germline lookup yields CDR1 SGHKS and CDR2 YYEKEE (reference sequence). Trimming shortened V by 4 bases and J by 0 bases, and 23 bases separated the two germline ends. CDR3 nucleotides: TGTGCCAGCAGCCAAGAGGTGAAGTTTGGTGTTAGCTCCTACGAGCAGTACTTC. Translation: CASSQEVKFGVSSYEQYF.

The V gene is TRBV19, the J gene TRBJ2-1; weak D call: TRBD1 (5 bases). This CDR3 spans 13 amino acids. CDR1 and CDR2 from the germline V gene are LNHDA and SQIVND (reference sequence). With 4 bases removed from V and 2 bases from J, the gap between germline ends came to 6 bases. CDR3 nucleotides: TGTGCCAGTAGTAGGGGCCCCTACAATGAGCAGTTCTTC. It is translated as CASSRGPYNEQFF. Full variable domain (outside the CDR3, taken from reference TRBV19 and TRBJ2-1): DGGITQSPKYLFRKEGQNVTLSCEQNLNHDAMYWYRQDPGQGLRLIYYSQIVNDFQKGDIAEGYSVSREKKESFPLTVTSAQKNPTAFYLCASSRGPYNEQFFGPGTRLTVL.

This clone was recorded a few times. The chain uses TRBV4-1 and TRBJ1-4; no firm D call. Germline loops: CDR1 MGHRA, CDR2 YSYEKL. Trimming took off 5 bases at V and 5 bases at J, with 15 bases between the two ends. The CDR3 loop spans 15 amino acids. This CDR3 reads CASSAPGRRNEKLFF. The CDR3 nucleotides are TGCGCCAGCAGCGCCCCAGGACGGAGGAATGAAAAACTGTTTTTT.

There are a few counts of this clone. The chain is built from TRBV10-1 and TRBJ2-1, with TRBD2 matching 8 bases. The V gene's germline CDR1 is WNHNN and CDR2 SYGVQD (reference sequence). The length of the CDR3 is 12 residues. V lost 9 bases to trimming and J lost 4 bases; unmatched junction nucleotides: 2. The CDR3 loop reads CASSGIYNEQFF. Written as DNA, the CDR3 is TGCGCCAGTAGCGGGATATACAATGAGCAGTTCTTC.

J is TRBJ2-1 and V is TRBV7-9; possibly TRBD1 for D (7 bases). Trimming took off 5 bases at V and 0 bases at J, with 14 bases between the two ends. CDR1 is SEHNR, CDR2 FQNEAQ, per germline (reference sequence). The CDR3 is made up of 16 amino acids. DNA for the CDR3: TGTGCCAGCAGCGCGGGAACAGGGGTCTCCTACAATGAGCAGTTCTTC. Its translation is CASSAGTGVSYNEQFF.

The chain uses TRBV4-2 and TRBJ2-7, with 13 bases that match TRBD2. The CDR3 length is 15 residues. The J segment lost 3 bases and the V segment lost 5 bases, leaving 4 bases of the junction unmatched. In germline, CDR1 is LGHNA, CDR2 YNFKEQ. CDR3 coding DNA: TGTGCCAGCAGCACTCGACTAGCGGGAGGCTACGAGCAGTACTTC. This codes for CASSTRLAGGYEQYF.